The rows below give T cell receptor beta chains drawn from one sample of a study of blood T cell repertoires in COVID-19. TCRdb keeps only in-frame clones here, not all; method: immunoSEQ multiplex PCR. The sample has about 63,000 clones, around 92% seen once. Sequencing input: peripheral blood. Receptors were obtained from a man aged 45 to 65 with active COVID-19. Both conserved end residues are part of each CDR3. Fields, in order: J gene, D gene, V gene, clone size, CDR3 DNA, CDR3 protein. D genes are given only for firm matches. Clone size is given for some rows only: seen once, a few or many times, or a class if the clone is expanded.

j_call: TRBJ2-4; d_call: -; v_call: TRBV3-1/TRBV3-2; clone_size: -; cdr3_nt: TGTGCCAGCAGCCAAGATTACGACACTCACGGAAACATTCAGTACTTC; cdr3_aa: CASSQDYDTHGNIQYF
j_call: TRBJ2-5; d_call: TRBD2; v_call: TRBV9; clone_size: -; cdr3_nt: TGTGCCAGCAGTCACGGGACTAGCGGGGGGCTGGAGACCCAGTACTTC; cdr3_aa: CASSHGTSGGLETQYF
j_call: TRBJ1-2; d_call: TRBD1; v_call: TRBV11-2; clone_size: -; cdr3_nt: TGTGCCAGCAGCCCAGGGAAAGGGGGCGCGTACTATGGCTACACCTTC; cdr3_aa: CASSPGKGGAYYGYTF
j_call: TRBJ2-7; d_call: -; v_call: TRBV20-1; clone_size: once; cdr3_nt: TGCAGGGCTGGTGCGGGGATCTCCTACGAGCAGTACTTC; cdr3_aa: CRAGAGISYEQYF
j_call: TRBJ2-3; d_call: -; v_call: TRBV12-5; clone_size: -; cdr3_nt: TGTGCTAGTGGTTTGGTCGTCCTGGCACGGGCAGATACGCAGTATTTT; cdr3_aa: CASGLVVLARADTQYF
j_call: TRBJ1-6; d_call: TRBD1; v_call: TRBV9; clone_size: -; cdr3_nt: TGTGCCAGCAGCATCCTCCAGGGGGCTGGTGCACCCCTCCACTTT; cdr3_aa: CASSILQGAGAPLHF
j_call: TRBJ2-2; d_call: TRBD1; v_call: TRBV6-6; clone_size: -; cdr3_nt: TGTGCCAGCAGTAACAGGGGCCGGACGACCGGGGAGCTGTTTTTT; cdr3_aa: CASSNRGRTTGELFF
j_call: TRBJ2-1; d_call: -; v_call: TRBV6-1; clone_size: -; cdr3_nt: TGTGCCAGCAGTGAAACACGATCCTACAATGAGCAGTTCTTC; cdr3_aa: CASSETRSYNEQFF
j_call: TRBJ1-4; d_call: -; v_call: TRBV11-2; clone_size: -; cdr3_nt: TGTGCCAGCAGCTTGGGGAGTTTAAATGAAAAACTGTTTTTT; cdr3_aa: CASSLGSLNEKLFF
j_call: TRBJ2-3; d_call: TRBD2; v_call: TRBV5-1; clone_size: -; cdr3_nt: TGCGCCAGCAGCGCTAGCGGGGGGTACACAGATACGCAGTATTTT; cdr3_aa: CASSASGGYTDTQYF
j_call: TRBJ1-4; d_call: TRBD1; v_call: TRBV3-1/TRBV3-2; clone_size: -; cdr3_nt: TGTGCCAGCAGCTCGACAGGGGGAAGGGGCTCTAGTGAAAAACTGTTTTTT; cdr3_aa: CASSSTGGRGSSEKLFF
j_call: TRBJ2-7; d_call: -; v_call: TRBV11-1; clone_size: -; cdr3_nt: TGTGCCAGCACGAGCGACTACGAGCAGTACTTC; cdr3_aa: CASTSDYEQYF
j_call: TRBJ1-1; d_call: TRBD1; v_call: TRBV28; clone_size: -; cdr3_nt: TGTGCCAGCAGCGGGGACAGGGAGATCACTGAAGCTTTCTTT; cdr3_aa: CASSGDREITEAFF
j_call: TRBJ2-1; d_call: -; v_call: TRBV11-3; clone_size: few; cdr3_nt: TGTGCCAGCAGCACAGGGCGGGGGCGTTTTCAGTTCTTC; cdr3_aa: CASSTGRGRFQFF
j_call: TRBJ2-2; d_call: TRBD1; v_call: TRBV4-1; clone_size: -; cdr3_nt: TGCGCCAGCAGCCGGCGGTCCGGGACAGGGGGCGCCTTCGGGACCGGGGAGCTGTTTTTT; cdr3_aa: CASSRRSGTGGAFGTGELFF
j_call: TRBJ1-1; d_call: -; v_call: TRBV5-4; clone_size: once; cdr3_nt: TGTGCCAGCAGCTTGGGACAGACGAACACTGAAGCTTTCTTT; cdr3_aa: CASSLGQTNTEAFF
j_call: TRBJ2-7; d_call: -; v_call: TRBV11-3; clone_size: -; cdr3_nt: TGTGCCAGCAGCTTAATGACAGGTTACGAGCAGTACTTC; cdr3_aa: CASSLMTGYEQYF
j_call: TRBJ2-7; d_call: -; v_call: TRBV7-7; clone_size: few; cdr3_nt: TGTGCCAGCAGCTTAAATAGCGGCCCCTACGAGCAGTACTTC; cdr3_aa: CASSLNSGPYEQYF